Described below is a single T cell receptor beta chain sequence and its context. Its cognate antigen has yet to be identified. Base qualities are not recorded, but no much larger clone differs from it by a single base. The sample belongs to a study of human T cells and chemical hapten exposure (dated by TCRdb to the early 2020s). Broadly, across the study: For sensitization, 2% DPC in acetone was applied to a 2 cm by 2 cm area of upper inner arm skin. Weekly therapeutic DPC doses were additionally applied to the scalp of patients throughout the roughly 23-week study period. Patch testing on the upper back used Finn chambers containing 0.01% DPC, with scoring done after 6 days according to International Contact Dermatitis Research Group standards. The mostly female patient cohort included alopecia areata with under or over 50% scalp involvement, alopecia totalis and alopecia universalis. The libraries were sequenced as a pool, and the TCR yield per sample differed mostly because of small variations in library volumes within the pool. This study followed changes in the peripheral blood TCR repertoire in vivo during primary and secondary sensitization of alopecia patients to the hapten diphenylcyclopropenone (DPC). Blood samples were taken from patients before sensitization (week 0) and then at 2, 6 and about 24 weeks after DPC sensitization. For TCR sequencing, blood came from about 29 alopecia patients at anywhere from one to four time points (pre-sensitization, 2, 6 and 24 weeks). From each blood RNA sample, both TCR alpha and TCR beta chains were sequenced.

The method was RACE. Sequencing relied on a NextSeq 500. Library preparation attached unique molecular identifiers to individual cDNA molecules for quantitative, reproducible TCR counting. For the original study's pipeline: A median of approximately 100,000 TCRs per sample was observed, with a range of roughly 20,000 to 750,000. The Decombinator software suite was used to annotate V, J and CDR3 in the TCR reads. To make PS versus PT1 abundance plots, every sample was subsampled to the same number of TCRs (28,000). Expanded TCRs were defined as absent before sensitization and observed at least eight times at the 2-week time point. Clones were called with MiXCR by TCRdb after fastp trimmed the public reads at Q25, and only in-frame beta chains were retained. Duplicate CDR3 protein sequences are folded into a single record with the most common DNA and genes. These V and J calls originate from TCRdb's pipeline instead of the authors' own analysis. In this sample the table shows over 50,000 distinct CDR3 sequences, roughly 10% of which occur a single time. Approximately 10% of the sample goes to the ten largest clones.

This specimen's time point label, per the study, means: pre-sensitization, week 0. The sample's treatment or condition, from its label and the paper: therapeutic diphenylcyclopropenone sensitization with weekly scalp DPC. Total RNA was isolated from unfractionated whole blood collected in Tempus Blood RNA tubes. Blood at each patch-test visit was drawn before the patch test was applied. Patients were eligible if aged 18 to 70, diagnosed with alopecia and judged suitable for DPC therapy, and pregnant patients were excluded. Summary of the overall study and its limitations: All patients had alopecia, a presumed autoimmune disease, so their immune response might differ from that of healthy individuals. After repeated subsampling, changes were observed in the strength of the expansion versus patch-test correlation and in the threshold at which the correlation became significant. Compared with pre-sensitization or healthy control sets, expanded TCRs formed significantly more large CDR3 similarity clusters, which is consistent with antigen-driven responses. The number of TCRs above 1 in 1000 frequency did not change with DPC sensitization; there was no evidence of global repertoire structure alterations. A positive correlation was found between the number of PT1 expanded TCRs and patch test score, with significance reached at thresholds 8, 16 and 32 but not 4.

The CDR3 runs 16 amino acids, cysteine and phenylalanine included. Only the CDR3 portion is preserved as DNA: 48 bases, with reading frame beginning at the first base. Germline trimming: 6 bases from V, 5 bases from J; junction bases outside gene matches: 15. As encoded in the germline V gene (reference sequence), CDR1 is MNHNY while CDR2 is SVGAGI. This sequence uses TRBV6-6 and TRBJ2-7; TRBD2 fits 8 bases in the junction. This receptor was obtained from a woman between 25 and 40 years old with alopecia areata. Some clones in this sample may be carry-over from other donors' samples. The input for sequencing was whole blood, taken in connection with sensitization to the hapten diphenylcyclopropenone (DPC). The nucleotide sequence reads as follows: TGTGCCAGCAGCACCCGGGGGGGGAGCCCCTACGACGAGCAGTACTTC. Its coded protein is CASSTRGGSPYDEQYF.